This TCR gamma chain comes out of a study of gammadelta T cells in human blood (dated by TCRdb to the early 2020s). What the authors observed across the whole study: According to the study, polyclonal expansion of innate gamma-delta T cells immediately after birth appeared to be driven by microbial exposure.

Based on its abundance in the sample, this clone is large (0.1 to 1%). Its antigen has not been determined. No quality values exist for individual bases; no much larger clone is one base distant. The library was generated by RT-PCR. Sequencer: Illumina MiSeq. TCRdb called clones anew from the public reads via CATT; matching DNA rows were later pooled. The sample table holds under 250 gamma-chain clones, of which under 2.5% were seen once. The top ten constitute about two fifths of the sample. The CDR3 has 14 amino acids, counting the end cysteine and phenylalanine. Of the read, only the CDR3 DNA is kept; its 42 bases are in frame from base 1. CDR1 and CDR2, per the germline V gene (reference sequence), are VTNTFY and YDVSTARD. The V end gives up 3 bases and the J end 0 bases, leaving 5 bases in the junction not matched to a gene.

The origin of this receptor is a human donor. Rearrangement joined TRGV3 to TRGJ1 or TRGJ2. The specimen was non-Vgamma9Vdelta2 gamma-delta T cells from infant blood. Here is the DNA: TGTGCCACCTGGGACGGTCCGAATTATTATAAGAAACTCTTT. Protein translation: CATWDGPNYYKKLF.